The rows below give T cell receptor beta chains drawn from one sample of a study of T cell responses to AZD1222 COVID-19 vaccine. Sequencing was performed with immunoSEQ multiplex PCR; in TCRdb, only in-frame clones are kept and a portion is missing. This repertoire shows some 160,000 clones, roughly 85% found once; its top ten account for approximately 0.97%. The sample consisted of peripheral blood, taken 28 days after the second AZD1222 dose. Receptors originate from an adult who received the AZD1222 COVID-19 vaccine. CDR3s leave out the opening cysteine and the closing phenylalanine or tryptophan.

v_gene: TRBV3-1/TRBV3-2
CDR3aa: ASSQEGRPYGYT

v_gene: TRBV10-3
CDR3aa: ATKPDSMGEQY

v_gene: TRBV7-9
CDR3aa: ASSFNSNTEAF

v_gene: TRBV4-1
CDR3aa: ASSHPGTANTEAF

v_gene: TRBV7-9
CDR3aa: ASSLTGAASRYGYT

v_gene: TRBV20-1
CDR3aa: SGQGDGYT

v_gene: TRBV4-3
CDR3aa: ASSLGENYGYT

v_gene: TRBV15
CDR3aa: ATSSILELADTQY

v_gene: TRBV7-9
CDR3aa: ASSLEDTAYEQY

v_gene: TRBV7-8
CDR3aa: ASSPGLDYNEQF

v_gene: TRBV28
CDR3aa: ASSPTAIGYGYT

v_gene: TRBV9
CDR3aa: ASSTTGSGANVLT

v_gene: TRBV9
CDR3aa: ASMSGTNTGELF

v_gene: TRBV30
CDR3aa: AWSLKGPATNEKLF

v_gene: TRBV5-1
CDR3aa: ASSLGSGGKPDTQY

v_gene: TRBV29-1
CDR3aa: SVSTGWTYNEQF

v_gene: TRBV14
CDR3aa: ASSQDRARIF

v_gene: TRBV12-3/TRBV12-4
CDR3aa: ASSFGAINEQF

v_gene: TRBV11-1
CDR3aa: ASSLGYGTTNEKLF

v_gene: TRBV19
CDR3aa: ASSEAFYEQY

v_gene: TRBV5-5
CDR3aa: ASSLVPTGTYEQY

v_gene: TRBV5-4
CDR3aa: ASSLGWTGSGANVLT

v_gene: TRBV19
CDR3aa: ASGGGYSNQPQH

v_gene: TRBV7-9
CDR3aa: ASSPASVNTEAF

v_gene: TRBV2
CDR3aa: ASGPRGRSYEQY

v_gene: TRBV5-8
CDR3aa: ASSPRRANEQF

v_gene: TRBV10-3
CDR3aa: AISDGKTTGGEQY

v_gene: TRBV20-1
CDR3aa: STRGAHEQY

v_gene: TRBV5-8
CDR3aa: ASSLGQGGPTDTQY

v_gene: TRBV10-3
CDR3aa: AISEGNRQGSYEQY

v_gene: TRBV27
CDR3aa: ASTPRQGHYGYT

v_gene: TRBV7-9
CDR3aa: ASSLGANTGELF

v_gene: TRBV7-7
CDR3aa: ASSPLPLH

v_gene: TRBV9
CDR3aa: ASSVEGGRGTEAF

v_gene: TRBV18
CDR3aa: ASSRADSYNEQF

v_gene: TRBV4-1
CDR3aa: ASSQGRGLAHEQY

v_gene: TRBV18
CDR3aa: ASSPLLAGHYNEQF

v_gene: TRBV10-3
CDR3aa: AISEMVGVNTEAF

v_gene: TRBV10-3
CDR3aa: ATGGAGGAASYEQY

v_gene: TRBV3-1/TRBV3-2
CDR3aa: ASSQDRGETQY

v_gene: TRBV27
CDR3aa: ASRSIKGGDQPQH

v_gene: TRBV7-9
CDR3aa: ASSPTGSNPQY

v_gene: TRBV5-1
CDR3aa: ASSSGSGLNYGYT

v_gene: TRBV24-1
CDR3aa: ATSRGIEETQY

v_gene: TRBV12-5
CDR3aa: ASGWTSGGGSVGELF

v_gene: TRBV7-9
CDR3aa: ASSLEGQGSSPLH

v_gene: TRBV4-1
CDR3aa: ASSQDRGTDTEAF

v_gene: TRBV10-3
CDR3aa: AIRDEGAMGCQF

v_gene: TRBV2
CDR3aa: ASSEQGSSYEQY